A single sample is the source of the 30 T cell receptor beta chains below, sequenced in a study of cytomegalovirus exposure and HLA in healthy donors. Amplification used 60 Vbeta primers and 13 Jbeta primers. Using immunoSEQ multiplex PCR, the repertoire was profiled, and TCRdb retains in-frame clones only, with some absent. The sample lists some 150,000 clones, roughly 72% occurring once. The sequenced sample consisted of PBMCs. Source of these receptors: a man aged 40-50 years in good health and CMV-seronegative.

This clone was counted a few times. The chain is built from TRBV5-4 and TRBJ1-1, with a weak D call TRBD1 (5 bases). The germline gives CDR1 SGHNT, CDR2 YYREEE (reference sequence). The CDR3 contains 16 residues. Trimming removed 0 bases at V and 5 bases at J, with 17 bases between. The CDR3 sequence is CASSLETGGAGTEAFF. The CDR3 region has the DNA TGTGCCAGCAGCTTGGAAACGGGGGGTGCGGGTACTGAAGCTTTCTTT.

This clone was observed a single time. The chain combines TRBV28 with TRBJ2-1; 8 bases match TRBD1. Germline lookup yields CDR1 MDHEN and CDR2 SYDVKM. V was pared by 5 bases and J by 10 bases, with 22 bases of the junction left unmatched. This CDR3 contains 18 residues. This CDR3 reads CASSPARGRDLQPAEQFF. Here the CDR3 DNA reads TGTGCCAGCAGTCCTGCCAGGGGGCGGGATCTACAGCCTGCGGAGCAGTTCTTC.

The chain employs TRBV11-2 and TRBJ2-1, with 10 positions matching TRBD1. Germline V gene lookup returns CDR1 SGHAT and CDR2 FQNNGV. This CDR3 contains 14 residues. V shed 1 base, J shed 7 bases, and the junction held 1 base outside the gene matches. The CDR3 sequence is CASSLAGQGNEQFF. The CDR3, as DNA: TGTGCCAGCAGCTTAGCGGGACAGGGGAATGAGCAGTTCTTC.

J is TRBJ2-7 and V is TRBV5-5; 10 positions match TRBD1. The CDR3 is 14 amino acids. Germline V gives CDR1 SGHKS, CDR2 YYEKEE (reference sequence). Trimming removed 3 bases from V and 6 bases from J; junction bases left unmatched: 6. The CDR3 DNA reads TGTGCCAGCAGCTCCGGGACAGGGGTTTCCGAGCAGTACTTC. Translation: CASSSGTGVSEQYF.

This clone showed up just a few times. The V and J genes are TRBV5-1 and TRBJ1-1; 7 nucleotides align to TRBD1. The CDR3 is 14 amino acids. The germline V gene has CDR1 SGHRS and CDR2 YFSETQ. J was trimmed by 6 bases and V by 0 bases; bases with no gene match: 5. CDR3 in amino acids: CASSLGGGAAEAFF. Here the CDR3 DNA reads TGCGCCAGCAGCTTGGGAGGGGGCGCCGCTGAAGCTTTCTTT. Variable domain in full (rest from reference TRBV5-1 and TRBJ1-1): KAGVTQTPRYLIKTRGQQVTLSCSPISGHRSVSWYQQTPGQGLQFLFEYFSETQRNKGNFPGRFSGRQFSNSRSEMNVSTLELGDSALYLCASSLGGGAAEAFFGQGTRLTVV.

This clone was detected a few times. J is TRBJ1-2 and V is TRBV2; perhaps TRBD1 as D (6 bases). With 8 bases removed from V and 4 bases from J, the gap between germline ends came to 20 bases. This CDR3 spans 15 amino acids. CDR1 is SNHLY, CDR2 FYNNEI, per germline. CDR3 region: CASGGGQGVVYGYTF. The CDR3 bases are TGTGCCAGCGGGGGGGGGCAGGGAGTCGTCTATGGCTACACCTTC. Full variable domain (rest looked up from reference TRBV2 and TRBJ1-2): EPEVTQTPSHQVTQMGQEVILRCVPISNHLYFYWYRQILGQKVEFLVSFYNNEISEKSEIFDDQFSVERPDGSNFTLKIRSTKLEDSAMYFCASGGGQGVVYGYTFGSGTRLTVV.

The chain recombines TRBV9 with TRBJ1-3; possible D gene TRBD1, 6 bases. The CDR3 loop spans 15 amino acids. Germline lookup yields CDR1 SGDLS and CDR2 YYNGEE. V shed 3 bases and J shed 2 bases, with 12 bases lying between them. The CDR3 DNA is TGTGCCAGCAGCGGACCAGGGGATACTGGAAACACCATATATTTT. This codes for CASSGPGDTGNTIYF.

The genes are TRBV10-2 and TRBJ2-7; TRBD2 matches at 12 bases. CDR1 and CDR2 (germline): WSHSY, SAAADI. This CDR3 has 16 amino acids. J gave up 6 bases and V 0 bases, and 6 bases lay outside the gene matches. DNA of the CDR3: TGCGCCAGCAGTGAGTCGAGGACTAGCGGGACCCGCGAGCAGTACTTC. The encoded protein is CASSESRTSGTREQYF.

V gene TRBV18 combines with J gene TRBJ1-1; weak D call: TRBD1 (6 bases). The CDR3 loop spans 12 amino acids. V lost 4 bases to trimming and J lost 3 bases, with 6 bases between them. The germline gives CDR1 KGHSH, CDR2 LQKENI. CDR3: CASSRQDTEAFF. CDR3 bases: TGTGCCAGCTCACGACAGGACACTGAAGCTTTCTTT.

The chain joins TRBV28 to TRBJ2-7, with 7 bases fitting TRBD1. Germline V CDR1 and CDR2: MDHEN, SYDVKM. The CDR3 sequence is 13 residues long. V trimming: 7 bases; J trimming: 3 bases; junction bases outside the gene matches: 6. CDR3 nucleotides: TGTGCCAGCATCAAAAGGGACAGCTACGAGCAGTACTTC. Translation: CASIKRDSYEQYF.

The chain has TRBV7-3 and TRBJ2-2; D is unresolved. Trimming took 4 bases from V and 0 from J, leaving 9 bases between them. CDR1 SGHTA and CDR2 FQGTGA come from the germline V gene. CDR3 length: 15 residues. The CDR3 DNA reads TGTGCCAGCAGCTCATATCAGGCGAACACCGGGGAGCTGTTTTTT. Translating gives CASSSYQANTGELFF.

This rearrangement joins TRBV27 to TRBJ1-1; D is ambiguous. V was cut by 2 bases and J by 3 bases, with 10 bases left in between. This CDR3 has 14 residues. Germline loops: CDR1 MNHEY, CDR2 SMNVEV (reference sequence). The CDR3 DNA reads TGTGCCAGCAGTTTAGGAGGCGGGCACACTGAAGCTTTCTTT. Encoded protein: CASSLGGGHTEAFF.

In DNA form, the CDR3 reads TGCGCCAGCAGCCCTCGACTAGCGGGGGCTCCACCGAACACCGGGGAGCTGTTTTTT. Its translation: CASSPRLAGAPPNTGELFF. The chain couples TRBV4-1 to TRBJ2-2, with TRBD2 matching over 12 bases. CDR1 and CDR2 from the germline V gene are MGHRA and YSYEKL. With 4 bases clipped from V and 0 bases from J, the junction kept 9 bases outside the gene matches. The CDR3 has 19 amino acids.

The rearrangement links TRBV25-1 to TRBJ2-5; possibly TRBD2 for D (6 bases). The CDR3 has 14 residues. The V end lost 4 bases, the J end lost 8 bases, and 17 bases lay between the germline ends. CDR1 is MGHDK, CDR2 SYGVNS, per germline. CDR3: CASSGVGGWETQYF. The CDR3 region has the DNA TGTGCCAGCAGTGGGGTGGGGGGATGGGAAACCCAGTACTTC.

V usage is TRBV15 and J usage is TRBJ1-6; D ambiguous. CDR3 length: 17 residues. The V end lost 0 bases, the J end lost 2 bases, and 11 bases lay between the germline ends. The germline CDR1 and CDR2 sequences are LNHNV and YYDKDF (reference sequence). The CDR3 sequence: CATSRDLGSTYNSPLHF. The CDR3 DNA reads as TGTGCCACCAGCAGAGATCTGGGTAGCACCTATAATTCACCCCTCCACTTT.

This clone has only a few counts. The V gene is TRBV6-5, the J gene TRBJ1-2; 9 positions match TRBD1. The CDR3 is 14 amino acids. Germline CDR1 reads MNHEY; CDR2 reads SVGAGI. The V and J ends lost 5 bases and 4 bases, in that order; junction bases with no gene match: 5. The CDR3 sequence: CASSGSGQGYGYTF. The CDR3, as DNA: TGTGCCAGCAGTGGCTCGGGACAGGGCTATGGCTACACCTTC.

The V and J genes are TRBV5-5 and TRBJ2-1; a possible D gene is TRBD2 (5 bases). Between the trimmed V and J ends, which lost 3 bases and 6 bases, there was a span of 7 bases. CDR1 and CDR2 from the germline V gene are SGHKS and YYEKEE (reference sequence). CDR3 length equals 12 residues. In DNA, the CDR3 is TGTGCCAGCAGCTACGGACTCAATGAGCAGTTCTTC. This codes for CASSYGLNEQFF. Combining the CDR3 with reference TRBV5-5 and TRBJ2-1 gives the whole variable domain DAGVTQSPTHLIKTRGQQVTLRCSPISGHKSVSWYQQVLGQGPQFIFQYYEKEERGRGNFPDRFSARQFPNYSSELNVNALLLGDSALYLCASSYGLNEQFFGPGTRLTVL.

This sequence joins TRBV19 and TRBJ1-5; 11 nucleotides match TRBD1. In germline, CDR1 is LNHDA, CDR2 SQIVND (reference sequence). The CDR3 extends over 17 amino acids. V was pared by 4 bases and J by 0 bases, with 5 bases of the junction left unmatched. The CDR3, as DNA: TGTGCCAGTAGTACCGGGACAGGGGGATATAGCAATCAGCCCCAGCATTTT. Translating gives CASSTGTGGYSNQPQHF.

The sample holds a few counts of this clone. The chain links TRBV7-9 to TRBJ2-3; the match to TRBD2 covers 8 bases. CDR3 length: 16 amino acids. The germline gives CDR1 SEHNR, CDR2 FQNEAQ (reference sequence). The J segment lost 1 base and the V segment lost 5 bases, leaving 8 bases of the junction unmatched. This CDR3 is CASSGFSGTGTDTQYF. The CDR3 coding sequence is TGTGCCAGCAGCGGCTTTAGCGGGACCGGCACAGATACGCAGTATTTT.

V and J are TRBV5-1 and TRBJ2-3, with D uncertain. The V and J ends lost 2 bases and 2 bases respectively, with 9 bases between them. Looked up from germline, CDR1 is SGHRS and CDR2 is YFSETQ. The CDR3 runs to 14 residues. The chain's CDR3 is CASSFGPSTDTQYF. The CDR3 DNA is TGCGCCAGCAGCTTTGGGCCCTCCACAGATACGCAGTATTTT.

Notes on this clone: The same CDR3 can be traced to other DNA sequences in this sample. CDR3 sequence reads: CASSPQDRGSYEQYF. The DNA for the CDR3 is TGTGCCAGCAGTCCACAGGACAGGGGCTCCTACGAGCAGTACTTC. The chain employs TRBV6-5 and TRBJ2-7; 9 positions match TRBD1. The CDR3 is made up of 15 amino acids. Germline V gene sequence: CDR1 MNHEY, CDR2 SVGAGI. Trimming removed 5 bases from V and 0 bases from J; junction bases left unmatched: 5.

As for this clone: One junction end does not reproduce the germline sequence, and a read error may be involved. J is TRBJ1-2 and V is TRBV28; TRBD1 matches 9 bases. Germline V gene sequence: CDR1 MDHEN, CDR2 SYDVKM. This CDR3 region has 15 residues. The CDR3 region has the DNA TGTGCCAGCAGTTTACTACTGGCACAGGGGGCCGGCTACCCCTTC. Translation gives CASSLLLAQGAGYPF.

This clone was observed a few times. This sequence joins TRBV2 and TRBJ1-1; possibly TRBD1 for D (6 bases). Germline values: CDR1 SNHLY, CDR2 FYNNEI. CDR3 size: 13 residues. V was shortened by 4 bases and J by 5 bases, with 11 bases between the two germline ends. CDR3 region: CASSVNRVTEAFF. The CDR3 DNA reads TGTGCCAGCAGTGTAAACAGGGTAACTGAAGCTTTCTTT.

The chain carries TRBV9 and TRBJ2-5; D is uncertain. V was clipped by 0 bases and J by 4 bases, with 10 bases between them. CDR3 length: 14 amino acids. The germline V gene encodes CDR1 SGDLS and CDR2 YYNGEE. The chain's CDR3 is CASSVDVRGETQYF. The CDR3 DNA reads TGTGCCAGCAGCGTAGATGTCAGAGGAGAGACCCAGTACTTC. Variable domain in full (rest from reference TRBV9 and TRBJ2-5): DSGVTQTPKHLITATGQRVTLRCSPRSGDLSVYWYQQSLDQGLQFLIQYYNGEERAKGNILERFSAQQFPDLHSELNLSSLELGDSALYFCASSVDVRGETQYFGPGTRLLVL.

The chain links TRBV27 to TRBJ2-1; no clear D gene. The V gene's germline CDR1 is MNHEY and CDR2 SMNVEV (reference sequence). This CDR3 has 20 amino acids. Trimming took off 3 bases at V and 0 bases at J, with 24 bases between the two ends. The CDR3 is CASSFLAPYVSPSSYNEQFF. CDR3 bases: TGTGCCAGCAGTTTTCTGGCTCCCTACGTTAGCCCCAGCTCCTACAATGAGCAGTTCTTC.

The chain has TRBV7-9 and TRBJ2-1; 10 nucleotides align to TRBD2. Germline lookup yields CDR1 SEHNR and CDR2 FQNEAQ (reference sequence). The CDR3 consists of 15 residues. The J segment lost 6 bases and the V segment lost 4 bases, leaving 6 bases of the junction unmatched. CDR3 in amino acids: CASSSGLAEGNEQFF. CDR3 DNA sequence: TGTGCCAGCAGCTCCGGACTAGCGGAGGGCAATGAGCAGTTCTTC. Full variable domain (remainder filled in from reference TRBV7-9 and TRBJ2-1): DTGVSQNPRHKITKRGQNVTFRCDPISEHNRLYWYRQTLGQGPEFLTYFQNEAQLEKSRLLSDRFSAERPKGSFSTLEIQRTEQGDSAMYLCASSSGLAEGNEQFFGPGTRLTVL.

The V and J genes are TRBV5-1 and TRBJ2-2; the match to TRBD2 covers 10 bases. Trimming at V came to 4 bases and at J to 3 bases, leaving 6 bases not matched to a gene. Germline V gene data show CDR1 as SGHRS and CDR2 as YFSETQ. The CDR3 length is 16 residues. The CDR3 sequence is CASSISGGVDTGELFF. The CDR3 DNA follows: TGCGCCAGCAGCATAAGCGGGGGGGTTGACACCGGGGAGCTGTTTTTT.

J is TRBJ1-5 and V is TRBV4-2, with 10 bases that match TRBD1. Germline V lookup: CDR1 LGHNA, CDR2 YNFKEQ. The junction had 4 bases not matched to a gene; V was cut back by 3 bases and J by 5 bases. The CDR3 length is 15 residues. CDR3 protein: CASSQVGQGYQPQHF. CDR3 sequence (DNA): TGTGCCAGCAGCCAGGTGGGACAGGGGTATCAGCCCCAGCATTTT.

The V and J genes are TRBV5-6 and TRBJ1-1, with 8 bases fitting TRBD1. Germline values: CDR1 SGHDT, CDR2 YYEEEE. Trimming cost V 0 bases and J 4 bases; bases outside gene matches: 11. The CDR3 is 17 residues long. The CDR3 sequence: CASSLGLAGGIGTEAFF. CDR3 bases: TGTGCCAGCAGCTTGGGTTTGGCAGGGGGCATCGGCACTGAAGCTTTCTTT.

The chain joins TRBV10-3 to TRBJ1-2; D remains ambiguous. CDR1 ENHRY and CDR2 SYGVKD come from the germline V gene. Trimming pared 4 bases from V and 7 bases from J, leaving 13 bases between. This CDR3 has 13 residues. The CDR3 coding sequence is TGTGCCATCAGTGGGGCAAGGGAGGGTGGCTACACCTTC. Translated: CAISGAREGGYTF.